This TCR beta chain was profiled in a study of CD4 and CD8 cells across lung adenocarcinoma regions. TCRdb reanalysed the PCR reads using MiXCR and keeps one entry per CDR3 protein. Of about 20,000 distinct CDR3 sequences in the sample, about half were seen once. With 8 bases removed from V and 13 bases from J, the gap between germline ends came to 24 bases. CDR3 length equals 14 residues. CDR1 MNHNS and CDR2 SASEGT come from the germline V gene. The chain recombines TRBV6-1 with TRBJ2-4; tentative D call: TRBD2 (5 bases). This receptor was obtained from a female donor with lung adenocarcinoma. The CD4 and CD8 labels of this study may be unreliable. The sequencing input was CD8+ T cells from the center of a lung tumor. CDR3 DNA sequence: TGTGCCAGCCAGTATCGGGGTAGCAAAAATACGCAGTACTTC. Translated: CASQYRGSKNTQYF.